A selection of T cell receptor beta chains follows, all from one sample in a study of T cell repertoires in cytomegalovirus infection. TCRdb used MiXCR to reprocess the reads, holding one entry per CDR3 protein. The table has about 830,000 distinct CDR3 sequences, around a third seen once. These receptors have no identified antigens. The sequencing here drew on cultured CD8+ T cells from PBMCs, taken from culture after CMV antigen stimulation. All receptors come from a human donor in good health (CMV status not recorded). Some clones in this sample may be carry-over from other donors' samples. Each CDR3 is given with its conserved first and last residue. The order of the fields is D gene, V gene, J gene, clone size, CDR3 DNA, CDR3 protein. D genes are given only for firm matches. Clone size, where shown, is once, few, many, or a class for clones that have expanded.

d_gene: NA; v_gene: TRBV7-6; j_gene: TRBJ2-7; abundance: few; CDR3nt: TGTGCCAGCAGCTTAGGGGACCGCCGAGCGGGGCAGTACTTC; CDR3aa: CASSLGDRRAGQYF
d_gene: NA; v_gene: TRBV7-2; j_gene: TRBJ2-1; abundance: NA; CDR3nt: TGTGCCAGCAGCCGCCCTGGGGCCTTTCGCAATGAGCAGTTCTTC; CDR3aa: CASSRPGAFRNEQFF
d_gene: NA; v_gene: TRBV19; j_gene: TRBJ1-1; abundance: NA; CDR3nt: TGTGCCAGTACCGATTGGGACACCTACACTGAAGCTTTCTTT; CDR3aa: CASTDWDTYTEAFF
d_gene: NA; v_gene: TRBV7-4; j_gene: TRBJ1-3; abundance: NA; CDR3nt: TGTGCCAGCAGCTTAATAAAGAACTCTGGAAACACCATATATTTT; CDR3aa: CASSLIKNSGNTIYF
d_gene: NA; v_gene: TRBV2; j_gene: TRBJ2-3; abundance: many; CDR3nt: TGTGCCATCCACGGCCCCGCCTCTACGCAGTATTTT; CDR3aa: CAIHGPASTQYF
d_gene: NA; v_gene: TRBV19; j_gene: TRBJ2-1; abundance: NA; CDR3nt: TGTGCCAAGAAGGGGACTCCCCCCTACCGTGAGCAGTTCTTC; CDR3aa: CAKKGTPPYREQFF
d_gene: TRBD2; v_gene: TRBV7-2; j_gene: TRBJ2-7; abundance: many; CDR3nt: TGTGCCAGCAGCTTAGGACTAGCGGGGGGGCGCGAGCAGTACTTC; CDR3aa: CASSLGLAGGREQYF
d_gene: TRBD1; v_gene: TRBV27; j_gene: TRBJ1-1; abundance: NA; CDR3nt: TGTGCCAGCAGTTTCCGTCCCCAGGGGGTCACTGAAGCTTTCTTT; CDR3aa: CASSFRPQGVTEAFF
d_gene: NA; v_gene: TRBV2; j_gene: TRBJ2-3; abundance: NA; CDR3nt: TGTGCCAGCAGTGAAGCTGAACAAGTGTTTTCCTTCACAGATACGCAGTATTTT; CDR3aa: CASSEAEQVFSFTDTQYF
d_gene: NA; v_gene: TRBV24-1; j_gene: TRBJ2-2; abundance: NA; CDR3nt: TGTGCCACCAGTGCACTGGACACCGGGGAGCTGTTTTTT; CDR3aa: CATSALDTGELFF